Below are 9 T cell receptor beta chains sequenced from a single sample in a study of blood T cell repertoires in COVID-19 (dated by TCRdb to between 2020 and 2021). The library was prepared using the immunoSEQ multiplex PCR assay. In its TCRdb copy, this immuneACCESS table keeps in-frame sequences only and misses some clones. Where compared with another copy, unresolved V genes explain less than half of these, and the others have no known cause. Counted in this sample were approximately 500,000 clones; roughly nine tenths of them appeared once. The ten largest clones take up approximately 0.9% of the sample. The sequenced sample consisted of peripheral blood. Receptors were obtained from a man aged 18-30 years with COVID-19, enrolled during active disease.

J is TRBJ1-5 and V is TRBV5-8, with D uncertain. The CDR3 has 16 amino acids. The ends were cut back, 4 bases at V and 1 base at J, with 15 bases in the middle. Germline lookup yields CDR1 SGHTS and CDR2 YDEGEE. The CDR3 nucleotides are TGTGCCAGCAGCCCGGGGATATCAACGAGCAATCAGCCCCAGCATTTT. As protein: CASSPGISTSNQPQHF.

With regard to this clone: Additional DNA sequences in this sample encode the identical CDR3. The J gene is TRBJ1-1, the V gene TRBV9; D is uncertain. The germline gives CDR1 SGDLS, CDR2 YYNGEE. V was pared by 0 bases and J by 2 bases, with 5 bases between. CDR3 length: 13 residues. The CDR3 DNA sequence: TGTGCCAGCAGCGTAGAGCTAAACACTGAAGCTTTCTTT. Its protein product is CASSVELNTEAFF. The full variable domain, with the rest looked up from reference TRBV9 and TRBJ1-1, is DSGVTQTPKHLITATGQRVTLRCSPRSGDLSVYWYQQSLDQGLQFLIQYYNGEERAKGNILERFSAQQFPDLHSELNLSSLELGDSALYFCASSVELNTEAFFGQGTRLTVV.

The chain uses TRBV18 and TRBJ2-5; D uncertain. Trimming removed 5 bases at V and 2 bases at J, with 9 bases between. The CDR3 has 13 residues. CDR1 and CDR2 from the germline V gene are KGHSH and LQKENI. CDR3 DNA sequence: TGTGCCAGCTCAGATAGCCTTCAAGAGACCCAGTACTTC. Translation gives CASSDSLQETQYF.

CDR3 DNA sequence: TGTGCCAGCAGGGGAATGACAGGGTATTTTTATGGCTACACCTTC. Protein product: CASRGMTGYFYGYTF. The V call is TRBV2, the J call TRBJ1-2; 7 bases match TRBD1. The J segment lost 5 bases and the V segment lost 6 bases, leaving 12 bases of the junction unmatched. CDR1 is SNHLY, CDR2 FYNNEI, per germline. This CDR3 has 15 residues. The full variable domain, in which reference TRBV2 and TRBJ1-2 provide the parts outside the CDR3, is EPEVTQTPSHQVTQMGQEVILRCVPISNHLYFYWYRQILGQKVEFLVSFYNNEISEKSEIFDDQFSVERPDGSNFTLKIRSTKLEDSAMYFCASRGMTGYFYGYTFGSGTRLTVV.

The V gene is TRBV6-5, the J gene TRBJ2-3; 13 nucleotides match TRBD2. After removal of 10 bases from V and 3 bases from J, the junction contained 1 base not matched to a gene. Per the germline V gene, CDR1 is MNHEY and CDR2 is SVGAGI. The CDR3 has 13 residues. The CDR3 sequence: CAKGLAGTDTQYF. The CDR3 bases are TGTGCCAAGGGACTAGCGGGGACAGATACGCAGTATTTT.

This chain uses TRBV7-9 with TRBJ2-7; tentative D call: TRBD1 (6 bases). Germline V gives CDR1 SEHNR, CDR2 FQNEAQ (reference sequence). Trimming removed 4 bases from V and 2 bases from J, with 15 bases in between. The CDR3 covers 15 residues. CDR3 region: CASSSSGDGTYEQYF. The CDR3 region has the DNA TGTGCCAGCAGCTCCTCAGGGGACGGAACCTACGAGCAGTACTTC.

The V call is TRBV7-9, the J call TRBJ2-2, with 7 positions matching TRBD2. Germline V CDR1 and CDR2: SEHNR, FQNEAQ (reference sequence). Trimming cost V 10 bases and J 1 base; bases outside gene matches: 12. CDR3 length: 16 residues. The CDR3 DNA reads as TGTGCCATCCCGGCCCGGCGGGAGAGGAACACCGGGGAGCTGTTTTTT. Translation: CAIPARRERNTGELFF.

This CDR3 is CASSEVGDRGGPSRGSGANVLTF. Written as DNA, the CDR3 is TGTGCCAGCAGTGAAGTGGGGGACAGGGGGGGCCCAAGTAGAGGCTCTGGGGCCAACGTCCTGACTTTC. This chain joins TRBV2 and TRBJ2-6, with 11 bases matching TRBD1. Losses at the gene ends were 1 base for V and 0 bases for J; bases not matched to a gene: 17. The CDR3 contains 23 residues. Looked up from germline, CDR1 is SNHLY and CDR2 is FYNNEI.

The chain carries TRBV2 and TRBJ2-3, with TRBD2 matching 14 bases. CDR1 is SNHLY and CDR2 is FYNNEI in the germline V gene. After removal of 6 bases from V and 2 bases from J, the junction contained 7 bases not matched to a gene. CDR3 size: 17 residues. This CDR3 is CASRWTSGGPTTDTQYF. CDR3 nucleotide sequence: TGTGCCAGCAGGTGGACTAGCGGGGGGCCTACCACAGATACGCAGTATTTT.